This TCR beta chain was captured by sequencing in a study of cytomegalovirus exposure and HLA in healthy donors. Both 60 Vbeta primers and 13 Jbeta primers went into the PCR. The table came from immunoSEQ multiplex PCR; TCRdb's copy has only in-frame clones and leaves some out. The sample consists of roughly 180,000 clones, approximately 81% of them appearing once. Germline loops: CDR1 SGHTA, CDR2 FQGNSA. Unmatched junction bases numbered 8, after V lost 0 bases and J lost 6 bases. This CDR3 comprises 16 residues. The sample comprised PBMCs. J is TRBJ2-3 and V is TRBV7-2, with 8 bases matching TRBD2. This clonotype was sampled from a male donor in good health and CMV-seronegative. This chain's CDR3 is CASSLAPGGVMDTQYF. The CDR3, as DNA: TGTGCCAGCAGCTTAGCGCCCGGGGGGGTTATGGATACGCAGTATTTT.